This T cell receptor beta chain was recorded in a study of shared clonotypes between healthy human individuals. The overall study: Donors, aged 18 to 49, were a couple of women and three men.

This CDR3 has 16 amino acids. V was shortened by 5 bases and J by 5 bases, with 21 bases between the two germline ends. From germline, CDR1 is SGHTA and CDR2 FQGNSA. The sequencing of unsorted PBMC DNA took place on ten immunoSEQ deep assay plates. Measured with immunoSEQ multiplex PCR; TCRdb has only the in-frame clones, and not every one. The data show 450,000 to 500,000 clones, approximately 80% seen once. Healthy HIV-negative adults with no recent acute infections or vaccinations were recruited as donors. Every one of the donors was a Caucasian adult that lived in Nashville, Tennessee. This receptor was taken from a middle-aged woman in good health. Some clones in this sample may be carry-over from other donors' samples. The chain couples TRBV7-2 to TRBJ2-5; tentative D call: TRBD2 (6 bases). Sequenced sample: PBMCs. The CDR3 is CASSPSGVGGVETQYF. CDR3 coding DNA: TGTGCCAGCAGCCCCTCCGGGGTGGGAGGAGTGGAGACCCAGTACTTC.